This T cell receptor (beta chain) is drawn from a study of T cell responses to AZD1222 COVID-19 vaccine. Remarks on this clone: Its matching antigen is unknown. The same CDR3 also results from other DNA sequences found in this sample.

Whole-study findings and limits: Reportedly, nearly half the spike-specific TCRs target unmutated variant regions.

Germline lookup yields CDR1 MDHEN and CDR2 SYDVKM. V was pared by 6 bases and J by 9 bases, with 13 bases of the junction left unmatched. This CDR3 is 16 amino acids long. Using immunoSEQ multiplex PCR, the repertoire was profiled, and TCRdb retains in-frame clones only, with some absent. The sample has 150,000 to 200,000 clones; 90% are singletons. The sequence was collected from an adult who received the AZD1222 COVID-19 vaccine. The gene calls are TRBV28 and TRBJ1-6; 8 bases fit TRBD1. Specimen: peripheral blood, collected 28 days after the second AZD1222 dose. In DNA, the CDR3 is TGTGCCAGCAGACCCTCCCAGGGGGCCAGAGGTTCACCCCTCCACTTT. Translated: CASRPSQGARGSPLHF.